A single sample gave rise to the 8 T cell receptor beta chains below, sequenced in a study of type 1 regulatory T cells. TCRdb reanalysed the reads using MiXCR and keeps one entry per CDR3 protein. This table holds about 24,000 distinct CDR3 sequences, less than 50% found once. Their antigen targets remain unknown. Sample: cultured T cells, either the whole culture or a sorted T cell fraction (not recorded which). The receptors derive from a human donor in good health.

The chain links TRBV11-1 to TRBJ2-5, with D possibly matching TRBD2 (6 bases). The V end was cut by 4 bases, the J end by 5 bases, with 14 bases between. This CDR3 region has 14 residues. Germline CDR1 is SGHAT and CDR2 is FQDESV (reference sequence). The CDR3 DNA is TGTGCCAGCAGCTCGACCCGCGGGGCTGAGACCCAGTACTTC. Protein sequence: CASSSTRGAETQYF.

The chain recombines TRBV5-1 with TRBJ1-4, with a possible D match to TRBD1 (5 bases). This CDR3 has 15 amino acids. V was shortened by 0 bases and J by 6 bases, with 12 bases between the two germline ends. Germline V gene sequence: CDR1 SGHRS, CDR2 YFSETQ. CDR3 sequence (DNA): TGCGCCAGCAGCTTGGTGGCAGGGATGGATGAAAAACTGTTTTTT. Amino acids: CASSLVAGMDEKLFF.

This clonotype has only a few counts. The V call is TRBV12-3 or TRBV12-4, the J call TRBJ1-1; D gene ambiguous. Trimming shortened V by 2 bases and J by 4 bases, and 5 bases separated the two germline ends. The CDR3 sequence is 12 residues long. CDR3 amino acids: CASSLRRTEAFF. CDR3 nucleotides: TGTGCCAGCAGTTTACGACGCACTGAAGCTTTCTTT.

This clonotype was recorded once. This chain connects TRBV3-1 to TRBJ1-1, with D possibly TRBD1 on 6 matching bases. CDR1 is LGHDT, CDR2 YNNKEL, per germline (reference sequence). V was trimmed by 6 bases and J by 6 bases, leaving 20 bases between them. This CDR3 is built from 15 residues. The CDR3 DNA is TGTGCCAGCAGACCCTGGGACACTCGGGCGGCTGAAGCTTTCTTT. Translation: CASRPWDTRAAEAFF.

The chain links TRBV29-1 to TRBJ2-5, with D possibly matching TRBD1 (5 bases). The CDR3 has 14 amino acids. The V gene's germline CDR1 is SQVTM and CDR2 ANQGSEA. V dropped 2 bases and J dropped 4 bases, with 14 bases sitting between them. The chain's CDR3 is CSVEPPGNPETQYF. CDR3 bases: TGCAGCGTTGAACCCCCAGGGAACCCAGAGACCCAGTACTTC.

The chain uses TRBV5-1 and TRBJ1-1; no definite D call. The V gene's germline CDR1 is SGHRS and CDR2 YFSETQ. The ends were cut back, 0 bases at V and 3 bases at J, with 6 bases in the middle. This CDR3 comprises 13 residues. The CDR3 DNA sequence: TGCGCCAGCAGCTTGGACGGGGACACTGAAGCTTTCTTT. This gives the protein CASSLDGDTEAFF.

Only a few counts were recorded for this clonotype. The chain is built from TRBV12-3 or TRBV12-4 and TRBJ1-1; D might be TRBD1 (5 bases). This CDR3 has 18 amino acids. Trimming removed 3 bases at V and 0 bases at J, with 20 bases between. In nucleotides, the CDR3 is TGTGCCAGCAGTTTGACCGAAGGGGTTTGGGTGATGAACACTGAAGCTTTCTTT. It yields the protein CASSLTEGVWVMNTEAFF.

The V and J genes are TRBV7-2 and TRBJ2-7; D is possibly TRBD1 (5 bases). From germline, CDR1 is SGHTA and CDR2 FQGNSA. V was clipped by 2 bases and J by 3 bases, with 11 bases between them. The CDR3 extends over 14 amino acids. CDR3 sequence (DNA): TGTGCCAGCAGCTTAAGTCCAGGGCTCTACGAGCAGTACTTC. This codes for CASSLSPGLYEQYF.